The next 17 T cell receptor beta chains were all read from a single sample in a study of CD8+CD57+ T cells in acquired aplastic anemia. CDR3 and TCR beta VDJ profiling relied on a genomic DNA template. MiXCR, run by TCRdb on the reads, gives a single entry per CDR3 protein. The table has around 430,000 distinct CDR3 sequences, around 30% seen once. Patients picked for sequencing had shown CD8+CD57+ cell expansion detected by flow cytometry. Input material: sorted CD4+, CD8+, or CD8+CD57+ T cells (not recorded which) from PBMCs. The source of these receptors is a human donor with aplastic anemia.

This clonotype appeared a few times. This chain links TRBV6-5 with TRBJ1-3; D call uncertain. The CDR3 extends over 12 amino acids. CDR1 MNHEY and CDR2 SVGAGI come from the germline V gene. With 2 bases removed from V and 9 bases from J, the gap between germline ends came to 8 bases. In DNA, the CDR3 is TGTGCCAGCAGTTACGATGATGGCACCATATATTTT. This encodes CASSYDDGTIYF.

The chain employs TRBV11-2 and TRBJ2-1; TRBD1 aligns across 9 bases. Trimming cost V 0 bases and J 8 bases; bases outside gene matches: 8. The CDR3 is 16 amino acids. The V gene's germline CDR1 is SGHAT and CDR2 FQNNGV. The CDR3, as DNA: TGTGCCAGCAGCTTAGAAGGGACAGGGTTTGTGGATGAGCAGTTCTTC. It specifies CASSLEGTGFVDEQFF.

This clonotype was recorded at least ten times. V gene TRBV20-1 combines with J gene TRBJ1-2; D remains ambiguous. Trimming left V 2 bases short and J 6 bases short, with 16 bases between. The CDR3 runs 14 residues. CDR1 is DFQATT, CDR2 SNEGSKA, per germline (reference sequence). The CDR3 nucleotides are TGCAGTGCTAGACACCCGGAGGGTTGGGATGGCTACACCTTC. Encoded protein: CSARHPEGWDGYTF.

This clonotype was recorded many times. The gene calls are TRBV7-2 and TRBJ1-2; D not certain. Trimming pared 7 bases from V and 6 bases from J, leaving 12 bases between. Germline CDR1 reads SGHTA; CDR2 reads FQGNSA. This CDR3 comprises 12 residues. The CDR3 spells CASTEFGDGYTF. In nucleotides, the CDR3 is TGTGCCAGCACAGAATTTGGGGATGGCTACACCTTC.

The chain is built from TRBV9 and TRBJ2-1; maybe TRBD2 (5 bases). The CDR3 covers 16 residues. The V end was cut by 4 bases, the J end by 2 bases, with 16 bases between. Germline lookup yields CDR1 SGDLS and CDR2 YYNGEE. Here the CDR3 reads CASSQVATEPYNEQFF. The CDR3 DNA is TGTGCCAGCAGCCAAGTAGCGACCGAGCCCTACAATGAGCAGTTCTTC. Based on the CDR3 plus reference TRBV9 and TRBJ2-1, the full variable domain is DSGVTQTPKHLITATGQRVTLRCSPRSGDLSVYWYQQSLDQGLQFLIQYYNGEERAKGNILERFSAQQFPDLHSELNLSSLELGDSALYFCASSQVATEPYNEQFFGPGTRLTVL.

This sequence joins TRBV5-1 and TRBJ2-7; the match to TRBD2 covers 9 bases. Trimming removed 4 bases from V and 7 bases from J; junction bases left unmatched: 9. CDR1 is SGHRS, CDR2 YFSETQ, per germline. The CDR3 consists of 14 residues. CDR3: CASSPGLALVEQYF. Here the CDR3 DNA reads TGCGCCAGCAGCCCCGGACTAGCGCTGGTTGAGCAGTACTTC.

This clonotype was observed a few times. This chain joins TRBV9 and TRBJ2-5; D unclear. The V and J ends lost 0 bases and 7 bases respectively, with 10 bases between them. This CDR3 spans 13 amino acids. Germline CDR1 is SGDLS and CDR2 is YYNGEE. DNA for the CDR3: TGTGCCAGCAGCGTAGTTAAGGACGGGACCCAGTACTTC. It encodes CASSVVKDGTQYF.

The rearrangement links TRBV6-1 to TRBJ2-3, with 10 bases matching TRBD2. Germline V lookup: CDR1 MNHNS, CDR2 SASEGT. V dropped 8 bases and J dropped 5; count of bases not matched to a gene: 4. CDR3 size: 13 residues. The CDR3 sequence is CASCSGGRDTQYF. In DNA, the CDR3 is TGTGCCAGCTGTAGCGGGGGGAGAGATACGCAGTATTTT.

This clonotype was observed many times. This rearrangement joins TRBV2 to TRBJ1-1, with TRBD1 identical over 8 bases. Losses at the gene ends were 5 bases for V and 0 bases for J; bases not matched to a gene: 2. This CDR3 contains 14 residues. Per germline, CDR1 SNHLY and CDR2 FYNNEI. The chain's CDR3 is CASSRTGMNTEAFF. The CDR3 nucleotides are TGTGCCAGCAGTCGGACAGGGATGAACACTGAAGCTTTCTTT.

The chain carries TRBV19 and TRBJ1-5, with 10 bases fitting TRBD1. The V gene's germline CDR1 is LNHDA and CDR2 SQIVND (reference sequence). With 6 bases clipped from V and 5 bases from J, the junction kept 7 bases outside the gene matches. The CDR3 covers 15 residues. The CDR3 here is CASRTGQGRYQPQHF. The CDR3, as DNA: TGTGCCAGTAGGACGGGACAGGGGAGGTATCAGCCCCAGCATTTT. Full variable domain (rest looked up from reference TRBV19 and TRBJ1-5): DGGITQSPKYLFRKEGQNVTLSCEQNLNHDAMYWYRQDPGQGLRLIYYSQIVNDFQKGDIAEGYSVSREKKESFPLTVTSAQKNPTAFYLCASRTGQGRYQPQHFGDGTRLSIL.

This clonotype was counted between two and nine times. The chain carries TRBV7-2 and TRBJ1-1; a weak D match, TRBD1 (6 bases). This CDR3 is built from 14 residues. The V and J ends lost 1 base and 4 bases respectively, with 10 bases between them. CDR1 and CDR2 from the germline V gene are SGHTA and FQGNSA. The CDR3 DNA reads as TGTGCCAGCAGCTTAGTGGAGGGGGGCACTGAAGCTTTCTTT. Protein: CASSLVEGGTEAFF.

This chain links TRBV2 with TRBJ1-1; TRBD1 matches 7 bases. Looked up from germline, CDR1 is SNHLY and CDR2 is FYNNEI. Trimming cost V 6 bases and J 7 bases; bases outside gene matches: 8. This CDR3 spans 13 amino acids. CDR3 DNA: TGTGCCAGCAGCGGGACAGATCCACTTGAAGCTTTCTTT. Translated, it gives CASSGTDPLEAFF.

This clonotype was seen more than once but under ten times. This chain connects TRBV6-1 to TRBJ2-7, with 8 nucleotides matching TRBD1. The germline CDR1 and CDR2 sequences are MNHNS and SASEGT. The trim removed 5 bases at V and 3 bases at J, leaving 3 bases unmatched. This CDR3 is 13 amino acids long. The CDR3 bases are TGTGCCAGCAGTCCGACAGGGGACTACGAGCAGTACTTC. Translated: CASSPTGDYEQYF.

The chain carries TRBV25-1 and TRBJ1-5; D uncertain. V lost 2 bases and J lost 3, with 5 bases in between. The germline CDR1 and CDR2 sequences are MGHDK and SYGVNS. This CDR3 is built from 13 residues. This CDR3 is CASSEAPNQPQHF. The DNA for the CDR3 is TGTGCCAGCAGTGAAGCGCCCAATCAGCCCCAGCATTTT.

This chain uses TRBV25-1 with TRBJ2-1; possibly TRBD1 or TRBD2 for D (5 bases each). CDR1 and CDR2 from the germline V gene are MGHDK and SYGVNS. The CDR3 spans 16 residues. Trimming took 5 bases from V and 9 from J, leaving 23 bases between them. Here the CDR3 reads CASSSARRDPQSEQFF. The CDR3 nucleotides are TGTGCCAGCAGTTCAGCGAGAAGGGACCCGCAGAGTGAGCAGTTCTTC.

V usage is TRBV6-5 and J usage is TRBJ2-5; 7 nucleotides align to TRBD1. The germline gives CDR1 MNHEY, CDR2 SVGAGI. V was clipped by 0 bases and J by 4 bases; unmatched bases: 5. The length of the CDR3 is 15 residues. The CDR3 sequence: CASSYSRGLGETQYF. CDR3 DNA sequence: TGTGCCAGCAGTTACTCGAGGGGGCTGGGAGAGACCCAGTACTTC.

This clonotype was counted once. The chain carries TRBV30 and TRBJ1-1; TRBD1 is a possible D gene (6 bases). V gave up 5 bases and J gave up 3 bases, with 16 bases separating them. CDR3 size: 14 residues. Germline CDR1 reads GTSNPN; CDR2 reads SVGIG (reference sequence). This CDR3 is CAWATGQADTEAFF. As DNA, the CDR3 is TGTGCCTGGGCTACGGGACAAGCCGACACTGAAGCTTTCTTT.